The 21 T cell receptor beta chains below come from one sample, sequenced in a study of blood T cell repertoires in COVID-19. The data were produced by immunoSEQ multiplex PCR, yet TCRdb's version contains in-frame clones alone and is incomplete. The sample lists 210,000 or so clones; approximately 88% were seen once. The sample was PBMCs or T cells enriched from blood (not recorded which). Every receptor here comes from a woman in her 30s who had been exposed to COVID-19.

The chain recombines TRBV3-1 (or the pseudogene TRBV3-2) with TRBJ2-2; a weak D match, TRBD2 (6 bases). Germline CDR1 and CDR2: LGHDT and YNNKEL (reference sequence). This CDR3 is built from 15 residues. Trimming removed 5 bases from V and 6 bases from J, with 16 bases in between. The CDR3: CASSKTSGGAGELFF. CDR3 DNA sequence: TGTGCCAGCAGCAAGACTAGTGGCGGTGCCGGGGAGCTGTTTTTT.

This clone showed up just a few times. This chain links TRBV3-1 (or the pseudogene TRBV3-2) with TRBJ2-3; 8 nucleotides align to TRBD1. The CDR3 totals 15 residues. Germline assignment: CDR1 LGHDT and CDR2 YNNKEL (reference sequence). V dropped 7 bases and J dropped 2; count of bases not matched to a gene: 8. The CDR3 coding sequence is TGTGCCAGCAAGAGGACAGGGCTACCCACAGATACGCAGTATTTT. Translating gives CASKRTGLPTDTQYF.

This clone was observed once. The CDR3 is CASSPTGLETQYF. The CDR3 nucleotides read TGTGCCAGCAGTCCGACAGGGTTGGAGACCCAGTACTTC. The gene calls are TRBV27 and TRBJ2-5, with TRBD1 matching over 7 bases. The CDR3 is made up of 13 amino acids. The ends lost 5 bases at V and 5 bases at J; junction bases unmatched: 5. Per the germline V gene, CDR1 is MNHEY and CDR2 is SMNVEV (reference sequence).

The chain employs TRBV5-6 and TRBJ2-4; D call uncertain. Germline CDR1 is SGHDT and CDR2 is YYEEEE. V was cut by 0 bases and J by 15 bases, with 13 bases left in between. The CDR3 runs 12 residues. The CDR3 sequence is CASSLGPGPLYF. The CDR3 nucleotides are TGTGCCAGCAGCTTGGGGCCGGGTCCCCTGTACTTC.

This chain connects TRBV7-3 to TRBJ2-2, with TRBD2 identical over 7 bases. CDR3 length: 16 amino acids. V was pared by 5 bases and J by 6 bases, with 12 bases of the junction left unmatched. Germline V lookup: CDR1 SGHTA, CDR2 FQGTGA. This CDR3 is CASSPRRAGDPGELFF. The CDR3 nucleotides read TGTGCCAGCAGCCCGAGGCGGGCGGGAGATCCCGGGGAGCTGTTTTTT.

This sequence joins TRBV19 and TRBJ1-2; D is possibly TRBD1 (6 bases). There are 15 residues in the CDR3. CDR1 LNHDA and CDR2 SQIVND come from the germline V gene (reference sequence). Trimming stripped 1 base from V and 8 bases from J, with 17 bases between. The chain's CDR3 is CASSIVSGVKDGYTF. As DNA, the CDR3 is TGTGCCAGTAGTATAGTTTCAGGGGTGAAGGACGGCTACACCTTC.

The chain recombines TRBV9 with TRBJ1-1; no clear D gene. Germline V gene sequence: CDR1 SGDLS, CDR2 YYNGEE. The V gene lost 4 bases and the J gene lost 5 bases, with 21 bases spanning the gap. This CDR3 is built from 16 residues. CDR3 DNA sequence: TGTGCCAGCAGCCCCCGGGTCGGGGTCGGGTTGACTGAAGCTTTCTTT. Amino acids: CASSPRVGVGLTEAFF. The full variable domain, with the rest looked up from reference TRBV9 and TRBJ1-1, is DSGVTQTPKHLITATGQRVTLRCSPRSGDLSVYWYQQSLDQGLQFLIQYYNGEERAKGNILERFSAQQFPDLHSELNLSSLELGDSALYFCASSPRVGVGLTEAFFGQGTRLTVV.

This chain uses TRBV9 with TRBJ1-4; 9 bases are shared with TRBD1. The CDR3 runs to 16 residues. V shed 2 bases and J 9 bases; nucleotides not matched to a gene: 11. Germline V gene sequence: CDR1 SGDLS, CDR2 YYNGEE. The CDR3 DNA reads as TGTGCCAGCAGCGTGCCCTCGGGGACAGGGTATAAAAAACTGTTTTTT. Protein sequence: CASSVPSGTGYKKLFF.

The chain combines TRBV5-5 with TRBJ1-5, with D perhaps TRBD1 (5 bases). Germline V gene data show CDR1 as SGHKS and CDR2 as YYEKEE (reference sequence). There are 19 residues in the CDR3. V was cut by 0 bases and J by 3 bases, with 22 bases left in between. In DNA, the CDR3 is TGTGCCAGCAGCTTGGCCGACGGAGACAGTCCTTTAGACAATCAGCCCCAGCATTTT. This translates into CASSLADGDSPLDNQPQHF.

This clone appeared a few times. This chain joins TRBV4-1 and TRBJ1-2, with 7 bases identical to TRBD1. There are 19 residues in the CDR3. Germline V gene data show CDR1 as MGHRA and CDR2 as YSYEKL. The V gene end was trimmed by 1 base and the J gene end by 4 bases; junction bases not matched to a gene: 18. For the CDR3, the DNA is TGCGCCAGCAGCCAAGTTAGTAGGGGACAGCTCTTCGTCGGCTATGGCTACACCTTC. It is translated as CASSQVSRGQLFVGYGYTF.

The rearrangement joins TRBV7-9 to TRBJ2-5; 10 bases match TRBD1. CDR1 SEHNR and CDR2 FQNEAQ come from the germline V gene (reference sequence). The CDR3 totals 15 residues. V lost 5 bases to trimming and J lost 6 bases; unmatched junction nucleotides: 9. CDR3 DNA sequence: TGTGCCAGCAGCCCTCGGGACAGGGGTAGGAAGACCCAGTACTTC. It specifies CASSPRDRGRKTQYF.

This clone was counted only a few times. This chain uses TRBV5-8 with TRBJ2-1; TRBD2 matches 7 bases. Unmatched junction bases numbered 9, after V lost 3 bases and J lost 3 bases. This CDR3 spans 16 amino acids. In germline, CDR1 is SGHTS, CDR2 YDEGEE. The CDR3 bases are TGTGCCAGCAGCTCGCCCGGGGAGGGCCGCTACAATGAGCAGTTCTTC. It translates to CASSSPGEGRYNEQFF.

This clone appeared once. The chain has TRBV28 and TRBJ1-3, with unresolved D. V was shortened by 3 bases and J by 7 bases, with 10 bases between the two germline ends. CDR1 MDHEN and CDR2 SYDVKM come from the germline V gene. This CDR3 has 13 residues. The CDR3 sequence: CASSLSKPNTIYF. Here the CDR3 DNA reads TGTGCCAGCAGTTTGAGTAAACCCAACACCATATATTTT.

This clone occurred once. The V and J genes are TRBV7-6 and TRBJ2-5, with 11 bases lining up with TRBD2. Germline V gene sequence: CDR1 SGHVS, CDR2 FNYEAQ. V gave up 6 bases and J gave up 5 bases; unmatched junction bases: 8. The CDR3 length is 15 residues. The CDR3 DNA is TGTGCCAGCAGGAAAACTAGCGGGAGCGGCGAGACCCAGTACTTC. Its protein product is CASRKTSGSGETQYF.

This chain joins TRBV12-3 or TRBV12-4 and TRBJ2-7; the D is unclear. CDR3 length: 13 residues. Trimming left V 1 base short and J 10 bases short, with 14 bases between. As DNA, the CDR3 is TGTGCCAGCAGTTTAGGTGGCGGAGTACGACAGTACTTC. This translates into CASSLGGGVRQYF.

This chain links TRBV9 with TRBJ1-4; D uncertain. CDR1 and CDR2 from the germline V gene are SGDLS and YYNGEE. This CDR3 is built from 15 residues. V was cut by 0 bases and J by 0 bases, with 6 bases left in between. CDR3 sequence reads: CASSVAGATNEKLFF. CDR3 sequence (DNA): TGTGCCAGCAGCGTAGCTGGAGCAACTAATGAAAAACTGTTTTTT.

The J gene is TRBJ2-7, the V gene TRBV4-1; 11 bases agree with TRBD1. CDR3 size: 16 residues. J lost 5 bases, V lost 2 bases, and 8 bases had no gene match. Germline CDR1 MGHRA, CDR2 YSYEKL. The CDR3 sequence: CASSQIGQGAHHEQYF. The CDR3 coding sequence is TGCGCCAGCAGCCAAATCGGACAGGGGGCGCACCACGAGCAGTACTTC.

The chain is built from TRBV7-2 and TRBJ2-1; weak D call: TRBD2 (6 bases). The CDR3 consists of 16 residues. The germline gives CDR1 SGHTA, CDR2 FQGNSA. Trimming stripped 0 bases from V and 3 bases from J, with 12 bases between. Written as DNA, the CDR3 is TGTGCCAGCAGCTTAGCTCACGGGAGAGGCTACAATGAGCAGTTCTTC. It yields the protein CASSLAHGRGYNEQFF.

This sequence joins TRBV7-2 and TRBJ1-6; maybe TRBD1 (5 bases). The germline V and J ends were trimmed by 5 bases and 6 bases, with 17 bases remaining between them. Germline V gives CDR1 SGHTA, CDR2 FQGNSA. The CDR3 totals 16 residues. The CDR3 region is CASSDFQGWANSPLHF. In nucleotides, the CDR3 is TGTGCCAGCAGCGACTTCCAGGGTTGGGCTAATTCACCCCTCCACTTT.

Only one count was recorded for this clone. The rearrangement joins TRBV13 to TRBJ2-7, with D hard to call. There are 14 residues in the CDR3. Trimming left V 0 bases short and J 0 bases short, with 6 bases between. Germline assignment: CDR1 PRHDT and CDR2 FYEKMQ (reference sequence). The CDR3 DNA reads TGTGCCAGCAGCTTAGGCCCCATCTCCTACGAGCAGTACTTC. Translated: CASSLGPISYEQYF.

The chain combines TRBV7-3 with TRBJ1-1; tentatively, D is TRBD1 (6 bases). The CDR3 loop spans 14 amino acids. V was pared by 0 bases and J by 5 bases, with 10 bases between. The germline CDR1 and CDR2 sequences are SGHTA and FQGTGA. CDR3 in amino acids: CASSLTGGVTEAFF. CDR3 DNA sequence: TGTGCCAGCAGCTTAACAGGGGGAGTGACTGAAGCTTTCTTT.